What follows is one T cell receptor beta chain and its context. Per the authors' pipeline: By means of reference gene primer amplification, nucleated cell counts were estimated. Clones were read by immunoSEQ multiplex PCR, and TCRdb kept only the in-frame ones, dropping some. The V and J calls and clone size come from that table; D and trimming were worked out from the DNA. The sample carries some 110,000 clones, about 80% recorded once. The record originates from a study of blood T cell repertoires in COVID-19. Study background: There were acute and convalescent COVID-19 samples, and they came from the United States, Italy and Spain. PBMCs, B-cell-depleted T cells, or T cells were the source of the cDNA or gDNA that made up the material.

V was trimmed by 5 bases and J by 6 bases, leaving 23 bases between them. The CDR3 length is 17 residues. CDR1 is MNHEY and CDR2 is SVGEGT in the germline V gene. Sequencing used peripheral blood. This sequence joins TRBV6-2 or TRBV6-3 and TRBJ2-1; D not certain. This TCR came from a man aged 65 to 79 with active or convalescent COVID-19. CDR3 bases: TGTGCCAGCAGTAACCCGCCTAGTAGGTCAATTCGCAATGAGCAGTTCTTC. Its protein product is CASSNPPSRSIRNEQFF.